What follows is one T cell receptor (beta chain) and its context. What it binds is not known. Construction of the TCR beta libraries employed iRepertoire HTBI primers in conjunction with Arm-PCR of CDR3 regions. TCRdb redid the calling of the multiplex PCR reads with MiXCR, one entry per CDR3 protein. The sample yields 530,000 or so distinct CDR3 sequences, around an eighth seen once. CDR1 MGHRA and CDR2 YSYEKL come from the germline V gene. This CDR3 contains 14 residues. V lost 3 bases, J lost 7 bases, and 9 bases stayed unmatched. The time point: newly diagnosed GD, antithyroid drugs for less than 3 months. Preparation of the TCR library used RNA extracted from PBMCs. This entry comes from a study of regulatory T cells in long-lasting Graves disease. General study results and limits: TRBV28, TRBJ1-2 and TRBJ2-5 were segments that persistent disease favored. Patients with persistent Graves' had lower TCR diversity than newly diagnosed patients.

These data were also reused for a study on T cells in Graves' hyperthyroidism and ophthalmopathy. That report notes: On the basis of clinical symptoms, serum thyroxine and TRAb, thyroid ultrasound and orbital computed tomography, diagnoses were made.

This sequence joins TRBV4-1 and TRBJ2-7; 7 bases map to TRBD1. This receptor was taken from a man aged 25-40 years with Graves disease. Sequenced material: peripheral blood mononuclear cells (PBMCs), taken at new diagnosis, from a patient treated with antithyroid drugs. The CDR3 DNA follows: TGCGCCAGCAGCCATCCGGGACAGTTGAGAGAGCAGTACTTC. Translating gives CASSHPGQLREQYF.